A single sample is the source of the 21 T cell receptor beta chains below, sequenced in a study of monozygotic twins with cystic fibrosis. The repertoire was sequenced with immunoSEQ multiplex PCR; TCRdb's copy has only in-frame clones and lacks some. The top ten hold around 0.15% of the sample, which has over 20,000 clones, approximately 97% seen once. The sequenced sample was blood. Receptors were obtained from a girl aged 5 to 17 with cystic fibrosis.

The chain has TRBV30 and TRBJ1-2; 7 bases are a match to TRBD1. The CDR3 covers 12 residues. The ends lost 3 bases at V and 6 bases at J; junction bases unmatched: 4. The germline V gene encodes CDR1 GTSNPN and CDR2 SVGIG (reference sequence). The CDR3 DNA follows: TGTGCCTGGAGCGGGACAGCAGATGGCTACACCTTC. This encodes CAWSGTADGYTF.

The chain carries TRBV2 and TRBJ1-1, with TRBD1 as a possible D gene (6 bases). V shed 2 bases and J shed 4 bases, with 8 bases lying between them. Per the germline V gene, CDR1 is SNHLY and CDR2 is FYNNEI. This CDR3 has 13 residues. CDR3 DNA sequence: TGTGCCAGCAGTGAACAAGGGGGCACTGAAGCTTTCTTT. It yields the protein CASSEQGGTEAFF.

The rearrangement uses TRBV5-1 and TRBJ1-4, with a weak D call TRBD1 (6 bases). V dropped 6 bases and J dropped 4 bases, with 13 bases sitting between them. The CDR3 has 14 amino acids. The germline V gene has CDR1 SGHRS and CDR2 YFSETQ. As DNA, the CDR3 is TGCGCCAGCACCCCGCAGGGGAATAATGAAAAACTGTTTTTT. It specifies CASTPQGNNEKLFF.

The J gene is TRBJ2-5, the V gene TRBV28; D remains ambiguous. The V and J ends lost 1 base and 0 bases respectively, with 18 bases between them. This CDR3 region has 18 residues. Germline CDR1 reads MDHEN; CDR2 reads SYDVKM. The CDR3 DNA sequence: TGTGCCAGCAGTTTATCCCCATCTGCGTTGGGGTACCAAGAGACCCAGTACTTC. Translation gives CASSLSPSALGYQETQYF.

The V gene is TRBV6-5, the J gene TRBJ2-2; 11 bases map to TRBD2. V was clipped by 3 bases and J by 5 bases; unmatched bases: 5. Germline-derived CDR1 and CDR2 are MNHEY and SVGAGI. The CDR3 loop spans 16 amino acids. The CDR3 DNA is TGTGCCAGCAGTTATCGGCTAGCGGGAGGTACCGGGGAGCTGTTTTTT. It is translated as CASSYRLAGGTGELFF.

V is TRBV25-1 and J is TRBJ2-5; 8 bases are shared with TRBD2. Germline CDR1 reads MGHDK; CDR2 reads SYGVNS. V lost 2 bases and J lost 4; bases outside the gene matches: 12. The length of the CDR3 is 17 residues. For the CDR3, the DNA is TGTGCCAGCAGTGAACCTGTAGCGGGAACTTGGCGAGAGACCCAGTACTTC. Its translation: CASSEPVAGTWRETQYF.

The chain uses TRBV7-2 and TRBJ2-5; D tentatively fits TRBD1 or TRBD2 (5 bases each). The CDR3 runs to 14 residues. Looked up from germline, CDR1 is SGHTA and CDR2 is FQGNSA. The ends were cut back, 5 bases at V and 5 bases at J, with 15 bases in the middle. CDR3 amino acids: CASSPGPAGETQYF. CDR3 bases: TGTGCCAGCAGCCCGGGACCAGCAGGGGAGACCCAGTACTTC.

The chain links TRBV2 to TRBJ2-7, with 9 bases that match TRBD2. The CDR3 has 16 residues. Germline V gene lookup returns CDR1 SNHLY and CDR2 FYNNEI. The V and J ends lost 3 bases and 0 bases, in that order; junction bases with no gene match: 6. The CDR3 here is CASSDASGKFSYEQYV. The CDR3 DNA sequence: TGTGCCAGCAGTGACGCTAGCGGGAAATTCTCCTACGAGCAGTACGTC.

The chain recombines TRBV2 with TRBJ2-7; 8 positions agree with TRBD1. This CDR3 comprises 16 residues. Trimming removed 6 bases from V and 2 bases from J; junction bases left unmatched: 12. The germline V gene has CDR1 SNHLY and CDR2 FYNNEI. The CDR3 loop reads CASSVSAGTGTYEQYF. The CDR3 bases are TGTGCCAGCAGCGTTTCCGCCGGGACAGGTACCTACGAGCAGTACTTC.

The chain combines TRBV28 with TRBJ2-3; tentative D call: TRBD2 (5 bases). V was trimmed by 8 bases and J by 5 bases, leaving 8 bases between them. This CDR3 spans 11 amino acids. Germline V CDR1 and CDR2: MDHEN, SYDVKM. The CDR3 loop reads CASGGLDTQYF. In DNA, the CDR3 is TGTGCCAGCGGAGGACTAGATACGCAGTATTTT.

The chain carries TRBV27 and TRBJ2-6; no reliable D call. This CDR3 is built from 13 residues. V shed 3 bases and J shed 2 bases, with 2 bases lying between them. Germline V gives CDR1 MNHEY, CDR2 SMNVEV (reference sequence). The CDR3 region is CASSLTGANVLTF. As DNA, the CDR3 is TGTGCCAGCAGTTTGACTGGGGCCAACGTCCTGACTTTC. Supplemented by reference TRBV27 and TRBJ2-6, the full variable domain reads EAQVTQNPRYLITVTGKKLTVTCSQNMNHEYMSWYRQDPGLGLRQIYYSMNVEVTDKGDVPEGYKVSRKEKRNFPLILESPSPNQTSLYFCASSLTGANVLTFGAGSRLTVL.

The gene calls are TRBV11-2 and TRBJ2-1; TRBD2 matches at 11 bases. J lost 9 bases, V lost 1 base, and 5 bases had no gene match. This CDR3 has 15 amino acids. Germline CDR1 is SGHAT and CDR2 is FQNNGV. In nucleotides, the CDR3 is TGTGCCAGCAGCTTAGCCGGGACTAGCGGCTTTGAGCAGTTCTTC. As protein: CASSLAGTSGFEQFF.

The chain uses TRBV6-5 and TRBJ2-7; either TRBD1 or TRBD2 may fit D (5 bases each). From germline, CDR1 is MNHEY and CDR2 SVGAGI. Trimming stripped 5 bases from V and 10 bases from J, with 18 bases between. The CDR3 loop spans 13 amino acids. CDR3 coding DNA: TGTGCCAGCAGTACCGACGGGGCCTCGCCCCAGTACGTC. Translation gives CASSTDGASPQYV.

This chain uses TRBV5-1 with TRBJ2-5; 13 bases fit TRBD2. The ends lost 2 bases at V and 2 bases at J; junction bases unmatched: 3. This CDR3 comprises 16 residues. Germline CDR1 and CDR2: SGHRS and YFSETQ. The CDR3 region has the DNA TGCGCCAGCAGCTTAGGACTAGCGGGGGTACAAGAGACCCAGTACTTC. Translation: CASSLGLAGVQETQYF.

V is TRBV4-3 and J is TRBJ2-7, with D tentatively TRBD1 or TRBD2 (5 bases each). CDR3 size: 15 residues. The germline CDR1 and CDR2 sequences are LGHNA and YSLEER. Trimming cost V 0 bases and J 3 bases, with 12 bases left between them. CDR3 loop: CASSQDRGGYYEQYV. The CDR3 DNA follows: TGCGCCAGCAGCCAAGATAGGGGCGGGTACTACGAGCAGTACGTC.

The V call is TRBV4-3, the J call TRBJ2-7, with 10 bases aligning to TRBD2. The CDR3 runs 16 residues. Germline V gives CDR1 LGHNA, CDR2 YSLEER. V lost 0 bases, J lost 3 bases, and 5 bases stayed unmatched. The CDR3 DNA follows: TGCGCCAGCAGCCAAGATCTAGCGGGAGATTTCTACGAGCAGTACTTC. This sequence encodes CASSQDLAGDFYEQYF.

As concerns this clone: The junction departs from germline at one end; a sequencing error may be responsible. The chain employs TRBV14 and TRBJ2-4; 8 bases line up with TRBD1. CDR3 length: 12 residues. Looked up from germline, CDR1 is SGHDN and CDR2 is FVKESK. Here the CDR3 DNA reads TGTGCCAGCAGCCAAGACAGGGGGCGCGTGGACTTC. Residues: CASSQDRGRVDF.

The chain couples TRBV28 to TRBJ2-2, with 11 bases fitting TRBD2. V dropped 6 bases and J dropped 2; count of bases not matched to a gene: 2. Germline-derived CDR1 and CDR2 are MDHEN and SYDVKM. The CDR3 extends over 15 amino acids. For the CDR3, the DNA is TGTGCCAGCAGGGGGACTAGCGGAAACACCGGGGAGCTGTTTTTT. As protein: CASRGTSGNTGELFF.

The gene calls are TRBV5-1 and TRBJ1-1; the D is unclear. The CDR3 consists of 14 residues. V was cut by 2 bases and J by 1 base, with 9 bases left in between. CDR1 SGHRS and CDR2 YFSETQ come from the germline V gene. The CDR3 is CASSLPAPNTEAFF. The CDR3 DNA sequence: TGCGCCAGCAGCTTACCCGCGCCGAACACTGAAGCTTTCTTT.

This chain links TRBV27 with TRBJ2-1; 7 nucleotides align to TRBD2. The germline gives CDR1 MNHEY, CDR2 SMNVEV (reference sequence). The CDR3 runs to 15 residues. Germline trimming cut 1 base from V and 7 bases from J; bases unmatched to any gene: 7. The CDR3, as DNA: TGTGCCAGCAGTTTATTGCCTACTAGCGCAAATGAGCAGTTCTTC. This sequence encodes CASSLLPTSANEQFF.

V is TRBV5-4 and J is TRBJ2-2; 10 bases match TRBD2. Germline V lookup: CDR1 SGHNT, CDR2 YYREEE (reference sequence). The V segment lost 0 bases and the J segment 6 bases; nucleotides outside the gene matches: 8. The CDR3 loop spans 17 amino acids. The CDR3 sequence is CASSLGSGRSMAGELFF. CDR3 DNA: TGTGCCAGCAGCTTGGGTAGCGGGAGGTCGATGGCCGGGGAGCTGTTTTTT.